This TCR beta chain is from a study of Ad26.COV2.S vaccination and SARS-CoV-2 variants (dated by TCRdb to the early 2020s). A note on the overall study: Donors in the vaccine arm were drawn from COV1001, a phase I-IIa trial of Ad26.COV2.S in healthy adults that was multicentre, randomized, double-blind and placebo-controlled. Participants in the trial were split at random into five groups of five each, receiving low-dose or high-dose Ad26.COV2.S once or twice, or else placebo on both occasions. The TCR-sequenced set comprised around 30 samples: some 19 Ad26.COV2.S vaccine recipients, 5 placebo recipients and 8 SARS-CoV-2 convalescent individuals. Ad26.COV2.S was given intramuscularly at 5x10^10 or 1x10^11 viral particles, as a single shot or as two shots 56 days apart. TCRbeta repertoire sequencing was used to assess the specificity and breadth of SARS-CoV-2-reactive T cell receptors after Ad26.COV2.S vaccination. Investigators did not know the trial group allocation while performing experiments and assessing outcomes.

Study-level results and caveats: Vaccine and placebo recipients had similar non-spike TCR breadth, a finding consistent with the vaccine containing only spike. After vaccination, spike-specific CD8+ and CD4+ T cell responses were reported to show substantial breadth. According to the authors, total T cell responses may have been underestimated by the TCR breadth and depth analyses. Comparing responses between vaccine doses or regimens was not something the study was powered to do. Ad26.COV2.S recipients had higher spike-specific TCR breadth than placebo recipients (P = 0.0014).

Read against the paper, the sample's treatment or condition label means: around 19 received Ad26.COV2.S at low or high dose, single or two shots; about 5 received placebo; per-sample allocation not given. For vaccine and placebo recipients, repertoires were sequenced using samples collected on day 63 after the first injection. Between 29 July and 7 August 2020, Cohort 1b enrolled 20 to 30 adults aged 18-55 years at one site in Boston, USA. As a vaccine, Ad26.COV2.S was a replication-incompetent adenovirus type 26 vector that expressed a prefusion-stabilized SARS-CoV-2 spike protein derived from the original Wuhan strain. A word on this clone: What this receptor recognizes is not known. The input lacks base qualities; no much larger clone sits a single base away.

The cysteine opens and the phenylalanine closes a CDR3 of 15 amino acids. The only DNA kept is the CDR3, 45 bases in frame from the first base. CDR1 and CDR2 (SGHRS, YFSETQ) derive from the germline V gene. V gives up 0 bases and J gives up 5 bases, and the segment between their germline ends measures 14 bases. TCRbeta CDR3 regions were sequenced with the immunoSEQ Assay. After extraction, genomic DNA underwent amplification by bias-controlled multiplex PCR, followed by high-throughput sequencing. The published analysis was carried out like this. To quantify the absolute abundance of each unique TCRbeta CDR3 region, sequences were collapsed and filtered. T cell fraction was estimated by normalizing TCRbeta template counts to usable DNA, which was measured by amplifying reference genes present in all nucleated cells. Repertoire TCRs were annotated as SARS-CoV-2-specific by exact matching of V gene, CDR3 amino acid sequence and J gene to a known reactive TCR set. MIRA supplied the reference SARS-CoV-2 TCR set, which was filtered for enrichment in COVID-19-positive ImmuneCODE repertoires so that public or cross-reactive TCRs were removed. Based on the MIRA antigens, annotated TCRs were further analysed at the level of specific ORF or position within ORF. Breadth was defined as annotated unique rearrangements over total unique productive rearrangements; depth was the summed frequency of those rearrangements. Group comparisons of TCR breadth used two-sided Wilcoxon rank-sum tests. TCRdb carries this immuneACCESS record with in-frame sequences only. Its versions omit some clonotypes, under half of them owing to an unresolved V gene in the studies checked, with the rest unexplained. V, J and clone size are taken as reported in that table, and D and trimming were inferred from the DNA itself. In all, the sample holds hundreds of thousands of clones, and around 87% of those were seen once. Of the sample, around 3.5% is held by the ten largest clones.

The rearranged segments are TRBV5-1 and TRBJ2-5, and possibly TRBD1, on 5 matching bases. Sequenced material: peripheral blood, taken in a trial of Ad26.COV2.S vaccine versus placebo. The sequence came from a person between 18 and 65 years old who received the Ad26.COV2.S COVID-19 vaccine or a placebo. The CDR3 protein is CASSLGSQGMETQYF. The DNA reads as follows: TGCGCCAGCAGCTTGGGGAGTCAGGGAATGGAGACCCAGTACTTC.